These 27 T cell receptor beta chains originate from one sample sequenced in a study of blood T cell repertoires in COVID-19. TCRdb's table, derived via immunoSEQ multiplex PCR, lists solely in-frame clones and lacks some. The sample holds tens of thousands of clones, roughly 84% seen once. The sequenced sample consisted of peripheral blood. The receptors derive from a man aged 50 to 60 with active COVID-19.

This clone was seen once. V gene TRBV7-2 combines with J gene TRBJ1-6, with 9 bases that match TRBD1. CDR1 SGHTA and CDR2 FQGNSA come from the germline V gene. J gave up 8 bases and V 5 bases, and 7 bases lay outside the gene matches. The CDR3 is 15 amino acids. CDR3: CASSSMTGGYSPLHF. CDR3 sequence (DNA): TGTGCCAGCAGCAGTATGACAGGGGGTTATTCACCCCTCCACTTT.

About this clone itself: Different DNA sequences within this sample yield the same CDR3. V and J are TRBV5-1 and TRBJ1-3; 9 nucleotides agree with TRBD1. The CDR3 runs 16 residues. The V gene's germline CDR1 is SGHRS and CDR2 YFSETQ. The junction had 7 bases not matched to a gene; V was cut back by 3 bases and J by 3 bases. CDR3: CASSSLQGAFGNTIYF. As DNA, the CDR3 is TGCGCCAGCAGCTCCCTACAGGGGGCATTTGGAAACACCATATATTTT.

The rearrangement joins TRBV6-2 or TRBV6-3 to TRBJ2-1; TRBD2 might be the D (7 bases). V was trimmed by 6 bases and J by 12 bases, leaving 12 bases between them. Germline V CDR1 and CDR2: MNHEY, SVGEGT. The CDR3 has 11 amino acids. DNA of the CDR3: TGTGCCAGCAGCTTAAGGGGGGGGCAGTTCTTC. This encodes CASSLRGGQFF.

The chain recombines TRBV7-9 with TRBJ1-5; no reliable D call. V gave up 5 bases and J gave up 2 bases, with 13 bases separating them. Germline V gene sequence: CDR1 SEHNR, CDR2 FQNEAQ (reference sequence). The CDR3 extends over 15 amino acids. This CDR3 is CASSPPSGGNQPQHF. DNA of the CDR3: TGTGCCAGCAGCCCCCCATCCGGGGGCAATCAGCCCCAGCATTTT.

The gene calls are TRBV7-2 and TRBJ1-2; 9 bases match TRBD1. The V gene's germline CDR1 is SGHTA and CDR2 FQGNSA. The CDR3 length is 15 residues. The junction had 6 bases not matched to a gene; V was cut back by 1 base and J by 6 bases. The DNA of the CDR3 is TGTGCCAGCAGCTTAGATGGGACAGGGACACATGGCTACACCTTC. As protein: CASSLDGTGTHGYTF.

This clone was counted once. The rearrangement uses TRBV27 and TRBJ1-5; TRBD1 matches at 9 bases. Losses at the gene ends were 4 bases for V and 7 bases for J; bases not matched to a gene: 8. The CDR3 runs 15 residues. Germline V CDR1 and CDR2: MNHEY, SMNVEV (reference sequence). CDR3 region: CASSSLTGGGQPQHF. DNA for the CDR3: TGTGCCAGCAGTTCCTTGACAGGGGGTGGCCAGCCCCAGCATTTT.

This chain joins TRBV11-3 and TRBJ2-1; D is ambiguous. Germline V CDR1 and CDR2: SGHNT, YENEEA. The CDR3 spans 13 residues. V was trimmed by 2 bases and J by 10 bases, leaving 12 bases between them. The CDR3 sequence: CASSLSVSYEQFF. The CDR3 DNA is TGTGCCAGCAGCTTATCGGTTAGCTACGAGCAGTTCTTC.

The chain joins TRBV6-5 to TRBJ1-4, with D perhaps matching TRBD1 (5 bases). This CDR3 is 14 amino acids long. The germline V gene encodes CDR1 MNHEY and CDR2 SVGAGI. Trimming left V 5 bases short and J 1 base short, with 8 bases between. Written as DNA, the CDR3 is TGTGCCAGCAGTCGGGGGGGAACTAATGAAAAACTGTTTTTT. Translating gives CASSRGGTNEKLFF.

This chain links TRBV10-3 with TRBJ2-5; 7 bases are shared with TRBD1. The CDR3 has 13 amino acids. The junction had 10 bases not matched to a gene; V was cut back by 10 bases and J by 5 bases. The germline gives CDR1 ENHRY, CDR2 SYGVKD. The CDR3 DNA follows: TGTGCCACCCAAAACAGGGGTGGGGAGACCCAGTACTTC. Protein product: CATQNRGGETQYF.

The CDR3 bases are TGCAGAGTTCATAACCGGGACAGGGGCTACGAGCAGTACTTC. Protein product: CRVHNRDRGYEQYF. The rearrangement joins TRBV29-1 to TRBJ2-7; 10 nucleotides match TRBD1. The CDR3 sequence is 14 residues long. Germline V gene lookup returns CDR1 SQVTM and CDR2 ANQGSEA.

V usage is TRBV19 and J usage is TRBJ1-5, with 8 bases aligning to TRBD1. The V gene's germline CDR1 is LNHDA and CDR2 SQIVND (reference sequence). The CDR3 length is 13 residues. Losses at the gene ends were 7 bases for V and 7 bases for J; bases not matched to a gene: 6. CDR3 coding DNA: TGTGCCAGTACAGGGGGCATCGGCCAGCCCCAGCATTTT. Encoded protein: CASTGGIGQPQHF. The full variable domain, with the rest looked up from reference TRBV19 and TRBJ1-5, is DGGITQSPKYLFRKEGQNVTLSCEQNLNHDAMYWYRQDPGQGLRLIYYSQIVNDFQKGDIAEGYSVSREKKESFPLTVTSAQKNPTAFYLCASTGGIGQPQHFGDGTRLSIL.

This rearrangement joins TRBV28 to TRBJ1-6, with 7 bases lining up with TRBD1. V lost 3 bases to trimming and J lost 5 bases; unmatched junction nucleotides: 7. Per the germline V gene, CDR1 is MDHEN and CDR2 is SYDVKM. CDR3 length: 16 residues. The CDR3 spells CASSLPPRGHNSPLHF. CDR3 coding DNA: TGTGCCAGCAGTTTGCCCCCGAGGGGGCATAATTCACCCCTCCACTTT.

This chain uses TRBV18 with TRBJ2-2, with 7 bases aligning to TRBD1. CDR3 size: 16 residues. The junction had 8 bases not matched to a gene; V was cut back by 3 bases and J by 4 bases. Germline lookup yields CDR1 KGHSH and CDR2 LQKENI. The DNA for the CDR3 is TGTGCCAGCTCACCGAGGGGGCAAGCCGGCACCGGGGAGCTGTTTTTT. Its protein is CASSPRGQAGTGELFF.

This chain connects TRBV15 to TRBJ2-7, with 8 bases aligning to TRBD1. CDR1 LNHNV and CDR2 YYDKDF come from the germline V gene (reference sequence). Trimming removed 0 bases from V and 11 bases from J; junction bases left unmatched: 6. This CDR3 region has 13 residues. The CDR3 bases are TGTGCCACCAGCAGAGATCTTTCAGGGGGCAAGTACTTC. Its translation: CATSRDLSGGKYF.

The V gene is TRBV7-9, the J gene TRBJ2-7; tentative D call: TRBD2 (6 bases). The CDR3 has 14 amino acids. Germline values: CDR1 SEHNR, CDR2 FQNEAQ (reference sequence). Trimming cost V 1 base and J 5 bases, with 12 bases left between them. This chain's CDR3 is CASSLEIRTNEQYF. CDR3 nucleotides: TGTGCCAGCAGCTTAGAAATTCGGACTAACGAGCAGTACTTC.

The table lists this clone with a few counts. V usage is TRBV16 and J usage is TRBJ2-7; 9 bases fit TRBD1. Trimming at V came to 5 bases and at J to 1 base, leaving 3 bases not matched to a gene. Germline lookup yields CDR1 KGHSY and CDR2 FQNENV. The CDR3 spans 14 residues. The CDR3 coding sequence is TGTGCCAGCAGCGACAGGGGGGTTTCCTACGAGCAGTACTTC. It codes for CASSDRGVSYEQYF.

The rearrangement links TRBV6-2 or TRBV6-3 to TRBJ2-7; D unresolved. Germline CDR1 MNHEY, CDR2 SVGEGT. The CDR3 contains 13 residues. Trimming took off 2 bases at V and 6 bases at J, with 11 bases between the two ends. CDR3 region: CASSYAAFTEQYF. CDR3 nucleotides: TGTGCCAGCAGTTACGCGGCTTTCACCGAGCAGTACTTC.

The chain is built from TRBV30 and TRBJ2-7; D gene ambiguous. The CDR3 totals 14 residues. V was trimmed by 0 bases and J by 3 bases, leaving 12 bases between them. In germline, CDR1 is GTSNPN, CDR2 SVGIG (reference sequence). The CDR3 here is CAWSVNSQSYEQYF. CDR3 DNA sequence: TGTGCCTGGAGTGTAAACAGCCAAAGCTACGAGCAGTACTTC.

The chain carries TRBV29-1 and TRBJ1-1; no reliable D call. The V end lost 7 bases, the J end lost 1 base, and 7 bases lay between the germline ends. CDR1 is SQVTM and CDR2 is ANQGSEA in the germline V gene. This CDR3 spans 11 amino acids. CDR3 DNA: TGCAGCGGCACCGGGAACACTGAAGCTTTCTTT. This codes for CSGTGNTEAFF. The full variable domain, its missing parts supplied by reference TRBV29-1 and TRBJ1-1, is SAVISQKPSRDICQRGTSLTIQCQVDSQVTMMFWYRQQPGQSLTLIATANQGSEATYESGFVIDKFPISRPNLTFSTLTVSNMSPEDSSIYLCSGTGNTEAFFGQGTRLTVV.

The chain recombines TRBV18 with TRBJ2-5; 13 nucleotides match TRBD2. Germline V lookup: CDR1 KGHSH, CDR2 LQKENI. The trim removed 3 bases at V and 2 bases at J, leaving 3 bases unmatched. The CDR3 is 16 residues long. CDR3 loop: CASSPGTSGVQETQYF. DNA of the CDR3: TGTGCCAGCTCACCTGGGACTAGCGGGGTACAAGAGACCCAGTACTTC.

The chain has TRBV7-2 and TRBJ2-7; 11 nucleotides match TRBD1. The length of the CDR3 is 14 residues. In germline, CDR1 is SGHTA, CDR2 FQGNSA. Losses at the gene ends were 4 bases for V and 6 bases for J; bases not matched to a gene: 5. CDR3 region: CASSWTGGFGEQYF. CDR3 nucleotide sequence: TGTGCCAGCAGCTGGACAGGGGGCTTTGGCGAGCAGTACTTC.

V gene TRBV19 combines with J gene TRBJ2-2; D is uncertain. CDR1 is LNHDA, CDR2 SQIVND, per germline (reference sequence). With 1 base removed from V and 1 base from J, the gap between germline ends came to 4 bases. CDR3 length: 14 amino acids. CDR3 protein: CASSIGRNTGELFF. DNA of the CDR3: TGTGCCAGTAGTATAGGGAGGAACACCGGGGAGCTGTTTTTT. Variable domain in full (rest from reference TRBV19 and TRBJ2-2): DGGITQSPKYLFRKEGQNVTLSCEQNLNHDAMYWYRQDPGQGLRLIYYSQIVNDFQKGDIAEGYSVSREKKESFPLTVTSAQKNPTAFYLCASSIGRNTGELFFGEGSRLTVL.

V usage is TRBV2 and J usage is TRBJ2-7; D not resolved. The germline gives CDR1 SNHLY, CDR2 FYNNEI. The CDR3 extends over 13 amino acids. The V end was cut by 3 bases, the J end by 4 bases, with 10 bases between. The CDR3 loop reads CASSDNVSYEQYF. The CDR3 DNA reads as TGTGCCAGCAGTGATAACGTTAGTTACGAGCAGTACTTC.

V and J are TRBV10-3 and TRBJ2-4; D ambiguous. Looked up from germline, CDR1 is ENHRY and CDR2 is SYGVKD. V was trimmed by 3 bases and J by 6 bases, leaving 9 bases between them. The CDR3 contains 13 residues. Here the CDR3 DNA reads TGTGCCATCAGTGACGGCCCAGGAAACATTCAGTACTTC. Translating gives CAISDGPGNIQYF.

The V gene is TRBV6-5, the J gene TRBJ2-7; possibly TRBD1 for D (6 bases). This CDR3 has 11 residues. In germline, CDR1 is MNHEY, CDR2 SVGAGI. Trimming removed 8 bases at V and 9 bases at J, with 14 bases between. The CDR3 reads CASGYQGLQYF. DNA for the CDR3: TGTGCCAGCGGGTATCAGGGGCTGCAGTACTTC.

V gene TRBV3-1 (or the pseudogene TRBV3-2) combines with J gene TRBJ2-5, with D possibly matching TRBD2 (5 bases). The V gene's germline CDR1 is LGHDT and CDR2 YNNKEL (reference sequence). The CDR3 length is 14 residues. The germline V and J ends were trimmed by 4 bases and 4 bases, with 13 bases remaining between them. The CDR3 coding sequence is TGTGCCAGCAGCCGTTTAGGGAGTGGAGAGACCCAGTACTTC. Translating gives CASSRLGSGETQYF.

The rearrangement links TRBV24-1 to TRBJ2-3, with a possible D match to TRBD1 (8 bases). The CDR3 has 15 residues. The V gene lost 4 bases and the J gene lost 4 bases, with 14 bases spanning the gap. In germline, CDR1 is KGHDR, CDR2 SFDVKD. In nucleotides, the CDR3 is TGTGCCACCAGTGAACCACAGGGGGGGGCAGATACGCAGTATTTT. Its protein is CATSEPQGGADTQYF.